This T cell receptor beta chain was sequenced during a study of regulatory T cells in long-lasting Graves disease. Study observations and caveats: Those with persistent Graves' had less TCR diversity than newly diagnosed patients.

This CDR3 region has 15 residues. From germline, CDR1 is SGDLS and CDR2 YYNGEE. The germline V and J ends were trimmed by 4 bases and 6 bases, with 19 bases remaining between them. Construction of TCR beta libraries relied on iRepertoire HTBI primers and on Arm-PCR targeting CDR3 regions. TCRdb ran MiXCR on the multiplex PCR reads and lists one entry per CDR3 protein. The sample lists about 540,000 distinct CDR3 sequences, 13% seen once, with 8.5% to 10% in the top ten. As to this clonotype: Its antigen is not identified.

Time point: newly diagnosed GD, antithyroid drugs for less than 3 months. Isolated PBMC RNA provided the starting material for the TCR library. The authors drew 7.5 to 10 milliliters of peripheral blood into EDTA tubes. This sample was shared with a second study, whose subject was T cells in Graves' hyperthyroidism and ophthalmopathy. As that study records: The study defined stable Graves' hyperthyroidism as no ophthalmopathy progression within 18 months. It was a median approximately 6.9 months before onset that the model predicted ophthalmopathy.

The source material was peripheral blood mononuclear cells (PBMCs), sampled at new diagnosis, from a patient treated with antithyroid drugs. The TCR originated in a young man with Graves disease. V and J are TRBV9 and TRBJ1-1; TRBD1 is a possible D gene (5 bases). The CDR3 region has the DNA TGTGCCAGCAGCACAAAAACCGGGGCAGTACCTGAAGCTTTCTTT. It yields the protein CASSTKTGAVPEAFF. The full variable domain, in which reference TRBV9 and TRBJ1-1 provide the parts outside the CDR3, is DSGVTQTPKHLITATGQRVTLRCSPRSGDLSVYWYQQSLDQGLQFLIQYYNGEERAKGNILERFSAQQFPDLHSELNLSSLELGDSALYFCASSTKTGAVPEAFFGQGTRLTVV.